This T cell receptor (beta chain) was captured in a study of chronic HIV infection and antiretroviral therapy. TCRdb redid the calling of the 5' RACE reads with MiXCR, one entry per CDR3 protein. The sample holds fewer than 40,000 distinct CDR3 sequences, roughly 8% seen once. Trimming took off 3 bases at V and 0 bases at J, with 14 bases between the two ends. There are 16 residues in the CDR3. CDR1 SNHLY and CDR2 FYNNEI come from the germline V gene. Sequencing was performed on peripheral blood. This TCR came from an adult who had HIV and had not received antiretroviral therapy, or was an uninfected healthy control (not recorded which). The V call is TRBV2, the J call TRBJ1-1; D possibly corresponds to TRBD1 (5 bases). The DNA for the CDR3 is TGTGCCAGCAGTGAGCCGAGGGGCCCGTTGAACACTGAAGCTTTCTTT. This gives the protein CASSEPRGPLNTEAFF.